This TCR beta chain came from a study of shared clonotypes between healthy human individuals. The protocol was immunoSEQ multiplex PCR, while the TCRdb copy is restricted to in-frame clones and leaves out a portion. The data contain roughly 2.2 million clones, around 92% of them singletons. This CDR3 is built from 14 residues. Germline-derived CDR1 and CDR2 are WNHNN and SYGVQD (reference sequence). The germline V and J ends were trimmed by 3 bases and 2 bases, with 10 bases remaining between them. Material: naive CD4+ T cells from PBMCs. Noted subset: CD45RA+ positively selected. The rearrangement uses TRBV10-1 and TRBJ1-2; D not certain. The receptor's source is a man younger than 30 in good health. Some clones in this sample may be carry-over from other donors' samples. This CDR3 is CASSEKRTNYGYTF. The CDR3 DNA reads TGCGCCAGCAGTGAAAAGCGGACCAACTATGGCTACACCTTC.